Below are 25 T cell receptor beta chains sequenced from a single sample in a study of vaccination effects on CD4 cells after COVID-19. Their antigens are not known. Sequenced by immunoSEQ multiplex PCR; TCRdb stores in-frame clones only, minus some. The table has some 68,000 clones, about 81% seen once; the top ten hold approximately 1.3%. Sequencing followed a ViraFEST assay step that expanded antigen-specific CD4+ T cells with viral peptide pools. Subsequent to about 10 days of culture, CD4+ T cells were isolated. Participants each got two BNT162b2 or mRNA-1273 vaccine doses. The sequencing used CD4+ T cells from PBMCs cultured with HCoV-229E spike peptides, collected after COVID-19 vaccination. These TCRs come from a human donor who received a COVID-19 vaccine.

This clone appeared a few times. The CDR3 bases are TGTGCCAGTAGTATAGTCCCGGTCCAGGGGGGCACTGAAGCTTTCTTT. This gives the protein CASSIVPVQGGTEAFF. J is TRBJ1-1 and V is TRBV19; 7 bases match TRBD1. V dropped 1 base and J dropped 4; count of bases not matched to a gene: 9. Germline V lookup: CDR1 LNHDA, CDR2 SQIVND (reference sequence). This CDR3 is 16 amino acids long.

CDR3 coding DNA: TGTGCCACCAGTACCGGAGATTACACTGAAGCTTTCTTT. Amino acid sequence: CATSTGDYTEAFF. V and J are TRBV24-1 and TRBJ1-1; D uncertain. The ends were cut back, 6 bases at V and 3 bases at J, with 10 bases in the middle. The CDR3 spans 13 residues. The V gene's germline CDR1 is KGHDR and CDR2 SFDVKD.

This chain links TRBV10-2 with TRBJ2-1; D is unclear. Germline CDR1 reads WSHSY; CDR2 reads SAAADI. Trimming removed 5 bases from V and 4 bases from J, with 6 bases in between. This CDR3 has 12 amino acids. The CDR3 DNA is TGCGCCAGCAGTCCCGAATACAATGAGCAGTTCTTC. This codes for CASSPEYNEQFF.

This sequence joins TRBV4-1 and TRBJ1-2; 9 bases match TRBD1. Per germline, CDR1 MGHRA and CDR2 YSYEKL. This CDR3 spans 19 amino acids. The ends lost 0 bases at V and 2 bases at J; junction bases unmatched: 13. CDR3 region: CASSQEGAGTGRLNYGYTF. The CDR3 DNA is TGCGCCAGCAGCCAAGAAGGGGCCGGGACAGGGAGATTGAACTATGGCTACACCTTC.

This clone was seen once. The chain has TRBV23-1 and TRBJ2-3; 8 bases fit TRBD1. Being an ORF, TRBV23-1 has a function that is uncertain. The length of the CDR3 is 13 residues. V dropped 7 bases and J dropped 3; count of bases not matched to a gene: 3. This CDR3 is CASNDRGTDTQYF. CDR3 DNA sequence: TGCGCCAGCAACGACAGGGGAACAGATACGCAGTATTTT.

In DNA, the CDR3 is TGTGCCAGCTCACCTCGGGGGACTAGTGCCGAGAATGAGCAGTTCTTC. It specifies CASSPRGTSAENEQFF. This chain links TRBV18 with TRBJ2-1, with 8 bases fitting TRBD2. CDR3 size: 16 residues. Germline V gene lookup returns CDR1 KGHSH and CDR2 LQKENI. Trimming removed 3 bases from V and 7 bases from J; junction bases left unmatched: 11.

The chain combines TRBV18 with TRBJ2-5; D perhaps matches TRBD1 (6 bases). CDR1 and CDR2 from the germline V gene are KGHSH and LQKENI. V lost 0 bases and J 3 bases, leaving 11 bases between the germline ends. The CDR3 totals 15 residues. Here the CDR3 reads CASSPPDSLKETQYF. For the CDR3, the DNA is TGTGCCAGCTCACCACCGGACAGCTTAAAAGAGACCCAGTACTTC. The entire variable domain, with the rest obtained from reference TRBV18 and TRBJ2-5, is as follows: NAGVMQNPRHLVRRRGQEARLRCSPMKGHSHVYWYRQLPEEGLKFMVYLQKENIIDESGMPKERFSAEFPKEGPSILRIQQVVRGDSAAYFCASSPPDSLKETQYFGPGTRLLVL.

V gene TRBV12-3 or TRBV12-4 combines with J gene TRBJ2-5, with 10 positions matching TRBD1. The CDR3 loop spans 12 amino acids. The V and J ends lost 10 bases and 4 bases, in that order; junction bases with no gene match: 3. CDR3 residues: CATGQGVETQYF. For the CDR3, the DNA is TGTGCCACAGGACAGGGGGTAGAGACCCAGTACTTC.

The DNA of the CDR3 is TGTGCCAGCAGTTTCACTAGTTTTACTGAGCAGTTCTTC. Its translation: CASSFTSFTEQFF. J is TRBJ2-1 and V is TRBV12-3 or TRBV12-4; tentative D call: TRBD2 (5 bases). Trimming took off 3 bases at V and 9 bases at J, with 12 bases between the two ends. This CDR3 has 13 amino acids.

This clone was seen once. This chain connects TRBV18 to TRBJ1-4, with a weak D call TRBD1 (5 bases). The CDR3 is 14 residues long. The V end lost 6 bases, the J end lost 8 bases, and 16 bases lay between the germline ends. Germline V CDR1 and CDR2: KGHSH, LQKENI. The CDR3 protein is CASSLLDRGEKLFF. CDR3 DNA sequence: TGTGCCAGCTCCCTGCTCGACCGGGGGGAAAAACTGTTTTTT.

This clone was seen just once. The V call is TRBV5-6, the J call TRBJ2-7; D is possibly TRBD1 (6 bases). The V gene lost 1 base and the J gene lost 7 bases, with 9 bases spanning the gap. This CDR3 has 12 residues. Looked up from germline, CDR1 is SGHDT and CDR2 is YYEEEE. The CDR3 spells CASSLPRGEQYV. The CDR3 region has the DNA TGTGCCAGCAGCTTGCCCAGGGGTGAGCAGTACGTC.

The chain links TRBV5-6 to TRBJ1-5; 7 bases are a match to TRBD1. This CDR3 has 17 amino acids. Germline CDR1 SGHDT, CDR2 YYEEEE. The V segment lost 0 bases and the J segment 7 bases; nucleotides outside the gene matches: 13. CDR3: CASSLGRQGVFRQPQHF. The CDR3 DNA is TGTGCCAGCAGCTTGGGCCGTCAGGGGGTATTTCGGCAGCCCCAGCATTTT. Filled out from reference TRBV5-6 and TRBJ1-5, the complete variable domain reads DAGVTQSPTHLIKTRGQQVTLRCSPKSGHDTVSWYQQALGQGPQFIFQYYEEEERQRGNFPDRFSGHQFPNYSSELNVNALLLGDSALYLCASSLGRQGVFRQPQHFGDGTRLSIL.

The chain recombines TRBV19 with TRBJ2-4; TRBD1 might be the D (6 bases). CDR1 and CDR2 (germline): LNHDA, SQIVND (reference sequence). The length of the CDR3 is 16 residues. The V and J ends lost 1 base and 7 bases respectively, with 17 bases between them. The CDR3 bases are TGTGCCAGTAGTATAGGCCCAGGGGACGGTCAGAACATTCAGTACTTC. Translation: CASSIGPGDGQNIQYF.

The gene calls are TRBV2 and TRBJ2-6; no clear D. In germline, CDR1 is SNHLY, CDR2 FYNNEI. The CDR3 covers 14 residues. V was pared by 8 bases and J by 0 bases, with 8 bases between. The CDR3 loop reads CASCLDSGANVLTF. In DNA form, the CDR3 reads TGTGCCAGCTGCCTGGACTCTGGGGCCAACGTCCTGACTTTC.

The rearrangement links TRBV15 to TRBJ2-7; possibly TRBD1 or TRBD2 for D (6 bases each). Between the trimmed V and J ends, which lost 4 bases and 5 bases, there was a span of 15 bases. The CDR3 is 14 residues long. In germline, CDR1 is LNHNV, CDR2 YYDKDF (reference sequence). The CDR3 DNA reads TGTGCCACCAGCAAGGGGGGCGGCTTCGACGAGCAGTACGTC. This gives the protein CATSKGGGFDEQYV.

The CDR3 nucleotides are TGTGCCAGCAGCTTGATTACCGGGACAGGGGTGTGGAATGAGCAGTTCTTC. The encoded protein is CASSLITGTGVWNEQFF. This chain links TRBV7-6 with TRBJ2-1, with 10 positions matching TRBD1. Germline V gene data show CDR1 as SGHVS and CDR2 as FNYEAQ. The CDR3 is 17 residues long. J was trimmed by 7 bases and V by 3 bases; bases with no gene match: 12.

The genes are TRBV15 and TRBJ1-4; D unclear. V lost 1 base to trimming and J lost 10 bases, with 10 bases between them. This CDR3 spans 13 amino acids. CDR1 is LNHNV and CDR2 is YYDKDF in the germline V gene (reference sequence). Here the CDR3 DNA reads TGTGCCACCAGCAGAGGAGAAGGGAGAAAACTGTTTTTT. It translates to CATSRGEGRKLFF.

This chain links TRBV18 with TRBJ2-5; 9 bases are a match to TRBD1. The CDR3 sequence is 13 residues long. J gave up 5 bases and V 4 bases, and 2 bases lay outside the gene matches. The germline gives CDR1 KGHSH, CDR2 LQKENI. The DNA of the CDR3 is TGTGCCAGCTCACGGGACAGGGCTGAGACCCAGTACTTC. This codes for CASSRDRAETQYF.

J is TRBJ1-6 and V is TRBV5-1; 7 positions agree with TRBD1. The germline gives CDR1 SGHRS, CDR2 YFSETQ. V dropped 4 bases and J dropped 7; count of bases not matched to a gene: 5. This CDR3 has 14 residues. DNA for the CDR3: TGCGCCAGCAGCCCGGGACAGATAAATTCACCCCTCCACTTT. It is translated as CASSPGQINSPLHF.

This rearrangement joins TRBV18 to TRBJ1-1, with D uncertain. Germline V gives CDR1 KGHSH, CDR2 LQKENI. The CDR3 has 16 residues. V gave up 1 base and J gave up 1 base, with 13 bases separating them. For the CDR3, the DNA is TGTGCCAGCTCACCACTTAGCCGGGGAACGAACACTGAAGCTTTCTTT. This translates into CASSPLSRGTNTEAFF.

As regards this clone: One junction end does not reproduce the germline sequence, and a read error may be involved. The chain combines TRBV3-1 (or the pseudogene TRBV3-2) with TRBJ2-5, with 10 bases lining up with TRBD2. Looked up from germline, CDR1 is LGHDT and CDR2 is YNNKEL (reference sequence). The CDR3 has 15 amino acids. The CDR3 sequence: CASTRVAGGQETQYF. As DNA, the CDR3 is TGTGCAAGCACACGGGTAGCGGGGGGCCAAGAGACCCAGTACTTC.

V is TRBV19 and J is TRBJ2-1, with 8 bases matching TRBD2. The germline V gene has CDR1 LNHDA and CDR2 SQIVND (reference sequence). This CDR3 has 13 residues. Trimming cost V 6 bases and J 9 bases; bases outside gene matches: 7. The CDR3 region is CASSPGLGTEQFF. The CDR3 nucleotides are TGTGCCAGTAGCCCGGGACTAGGCACTGAGCAGTTCTTC.

In this sample, this clone turned up a few times. The chain's CDR3 is CASSSPARVADTQYF. For the CDR3, the DNA is TGTGCCAGCAGTAGCCCGGCCAGGGTCGCAGATACGCAGTATTTT. The chain carries TRBV6-5 and TRBJ2-3; D might be TRBD1 (5 bases). V lost 5 bases, J lost 4 bases, and 16 bases lay in between. The CDR3 spans 15 residues. The germline V gene has CDR1 MNHEY and CDR2 SVGAGI.

The table lists this clone with a few counts. The rearrangement joins TRBV9 to TRBJ1-3; D not resolved. V lost 7 bases and J 0 bases, leaving 8 bases between the germline ends. Germline loops: CDR1 SGDLS, CDR2 YYNGEE. The CDR3 has 13 amino acids. The CDR3: CASFKTSGNTIYF. CDR3 sequence (DNA): TGTGCCAGCTTCAAAACCTCTGGAAACACCATATATTTT. The full variable domain, with the rest looked up from reference TRBV9 and TRBJ1-3, is DSGVTQTPKHLITATGQRVTLRCSPRSGDLSVYWYQQSLDQGLQFLIQYYNGEERAKGNILERFSAQQFPDLHSELNLSSLELGDSALYFCASFKTSGNTIYFGEGSWLTVV.

The rearrangement links TRBV5-8 to TRBJ2-5; maybe TRBD2 (6 bases). CDR3 length: 16 amino acids. CDR1 and CDR2 (germline): SGHTS, YDEGEE. Deletions cut 0 bases from V and 0 bases from J, with 12 bases between. This chain's CDR3 is CASSLALAVYQETQYF. CDR3 in DNA: TGTGCCAGCAGCTTGGCGTTAGCGGTGTACCAAGAGACCCAGTACTTC. Full variable domain (outside the CDR3, taken from reference TRBV5-8 and TRBJ2-5): EAGVTQSPTHLIKTRGQQATLRCSPISGHTSVYWYQQALGLGLQFLLWYDEGEERNRGNFPPRFSGRQFPNYSSELNVNALELEDSALYLCASSLALAVYQETQYFGPGTRLLVL.